Listed here is a single T cell receptor (beta chain). Its specificity is not known. The data derive from a study of shared clonotypes between healthy human individuals. Study as a whole: A donor's plate count was three for CD4 naive and three for CD4 memory; CD8 naive had two and CD8 memory one. The study, taken as a whole, reports: Tissue TCR repertoires likely differ from these blood-only repertoires. Sharing of clonotypes among donors was expected to vary with sequencing depth. Sorted-subset samples were not fully sequenced, rarefaction indicated.

Sequencing used immunoSEQ multiplex PCR; TCRdb keeps in-frame clones, though not all of them. This sample has 2 million to 2.5 million clones, with roughly 90% found just once. The CDR3 spans 16 residues. V shed 3 bases and J 3 bases; nucleotides not matched to a gene: 12. The germline CDR1 and CDR2 sequences are SGDLS and YYNGEE. The clonotype originates from a man aged 18 to 35 in good health. Some clones in this sample may be carry-over from other donors' samples. The chain links TRBV9 to TRBJ2-7; 7 nucleotides line up with TRBD2. Material: naive CD4+ T cells from PBMCs. Described subset: CD45RA+ positively selected. CDR3 DNA: TGTGCCAGCAGCGGGTTGACGGGGACTATACTCTACGAGCAGTACTTC. This translates into CASSGLTGTILYEQYF.